The 30 T cell receptor beta chains listed next were all sequenced from one sample in a study of CD8+ T cells in alopecia areata. Treatment in this sample: oral pan-JAK inhibitor, 5-10 mg twice daily. Reverse transcribed after extraction, RNA yielded cDNA as the sequencing template. Some clones are missing from TCRdb's copy, which holds only in-frame ones; the method was immunoSEQ multiplex PCR. The table includes about 250,000 clones, 50% to 75% detected once. Here the sequenced sample was CD4+ T cells sorted from blood, taken at approximately week 51, from a patient treated with tofacitinib. Receptors were obtained from a human donor with alopecia areata.

The rearrangement links TRBV5-4 to TRBJ2-5; 8 bases agree with TRBD2. V trimming: 0 bases; J trimming: 4 bases; junction bases outside the gene matches: 8. Germline V gene lookup returns CDR1 SGHNT and CDR2 YYREEE (reference sequence). The CDR3 contains 16 residues. The DNA for the CDR3 is TGTGCCAGCAGCTTGGCCGTGCGGGGGGCGCGAGAGACCCAGTACTTC. This gives the protein CASSLAVRGARETQYF.

This chain links TRBV9 with TRBJ2-3; possibly TRBD1 for D (6 bases). The CDR3 runs 15 residues. Trimming cost V 0 bases and J 3 bases, with 11 bases left between them. Germline V CDR1 and CDR2: SGDLS, YYNGEE. CDR3 residues: CASSVAHQGTDTQYF. CDR3 bases: TGTGCCAGCAGCGTAGCTCATCAGGGGACAGATACGCAGTATTTT.

The chain is built from TRBV11-2 and TRBJ2-7; D possibly corresponds to TRBD1 (5 bases). Trimming pared 5 bases from V and 6 bases from J, leaving 17 bases between. Germline V gives CDR1 SGHAT, CDR2 FQNNGV. The CDR3 length is 14 residues. The CDR3 coding sequence is TGTGCCAGCAGCGCTCGACAGCCGCCGGCCGAGCAGTACTTC. Translated, it gives CASSARQPPAEQYF.

The genes are TRBV25-1 and TRBJ1-5; 7 bases align to TRBD1. Germline loops: CDR1 MGHDK, CDR2 SYGVNS. Trimming took 5 bases from V and 7 from J; bases not matched to a gene: 5. The CDR3 runs 13 residues. CDR3 coding DNA: TGTGCCAGCAGTAATACAGGGGAGCAGCCCCAGCATTTT. As protein: CASSNTGEQPQHF.

This clone was counted between two and nine times. The genes are TRBV5-4 and TRBJ2-2; 13 bases are a match to TRBD2. The CDR3 extends over 17 amino acids. V dropped 4 bases and J dropped 7; count of bases not matched to a gene: 10. Germline CDR1 is SGHNT and CDR2 is YYREEE (reference sequence). The CDR3 sequence is CASSAILAGGRSGELFF. The DNA of the CDR3 is TGTGCCAGCAGCGCGATACTAGCGGGGGGGCGTAGCGGGGAGCTGTTTTTT.

The rearrangement joins TRBV5-4 to TRBJ1-6; maybe TRBD1 (5 bases). From germline, CDR1 is SGHNT and CDR2 YYREEE (reference sequence). With 0 bases removed from V and 7 bases from J, the gap between germline ends came to 8 bases. The CDR3 loop spans 14 amino acids. CDR3 nucleotides: TGTGCCAGCAGCTTGGGACAGATCAATTCACCCCTCCACTTT. As protein: CASSLGQINSPLHF.

The chain employs TRBV10-3 and TRBJ2-2; TRBD1 agrees at 9 bases. With 6 bases clipped from V and 6 bases from J, the junction kept 8 bases outside the gene matches. Germline CDR1 and CDR2: ENHRY and SYGVKD. The CDR3 contains 15 residues. CDR3 region: CAISAGQGRSGELFF. The CDR3, as DNA: TGTGCCATCAGCGCAGGACAGGGGAGGTCCGGGGAGCTGTTTTTT.

This chain uses TRBV10-3 with TRBJ2-5; D is uncertain. Deletions cut 6 bases from V and 2 bases from J, with 7 bases between. CDR1 and CDR2 from the germline V gene are ENHRY and SYGVKD. The CDR3 length is 12 residues. CDR3 DNA sequence: TGTGCCATCAGGACTCAGCAAGAGACCCAGTACTTC. Translating it yields CAIRTQQETQYF.

The chain carries TRBV21-1 and TRBJ2-4; whether TRBD2, the table's D call, matches the DNA was not checked. TRBV21-1 is given as a pseudogene. This CDR3 region has 14 residues. The CDR3 here is CASSRSRRENIQYF. CDR3 DNA: TGTGCCAGCAGCAGGTCGAGGAGGGAAAACATTCAGTACTTC.

CDR3 in DNA: TGTGCCACCAGCAGAGAAGGTGGTGGAGTCTACGAGCAGTACTTC. Translated: CATSREGGGVYEQYF. The gene calls are TRBV15 and TRBJ2-7, with D hard to call. Trimming cost V 0 bases and J 3 bases, with 12 bases left between them. CDR1 LNHNV and CDR2 YYDKDF come from the germline V gene (reference sequence). The CDR3 runs 15 residues. Based on the CDR3 plus reference TRBV15 and TRBJ2-7, the full variable domain is DAMVIQNPRYQVTQFGKPVTLSCSQTLNHNVMYWYQQKSSQAPKLLFHYYDKDFNNEADTPDNFQSRRPNTSFCFLDIRSPGLGDTAMYLCATSREGGGVYEQYFGPGTRLTVT.

This clone was detected a few times. The rearrangement joins TRBV25-1 to TRBJ1-5, with D possibly being TRBD1 (6 bases). The CDR3 sequence is 15 residues long. Looked up from germline, CDR1 is MGHDK and CDR2 is SYGVNS. The germline V and J ends were trimmed by 3 bases and 2 bases, with 11 bases remaining between them. For the CDR3, the DNA is TGTGCCAGCAGTGAGGGGGGGGCGGGCAATCAGCCCCAGCATTTT. This translates into CASSEGGAGNQPQHF.

V and J are TRBV5-6 and TRBJ2-5; tentatively, D is TRBD2 (7 bases). CDR3 size: 16 residues. The V and J ends lost 1 base and 2 bases respectively, with 15 bases between them. CDR1 and CDR2 from the germline V gene are SGHDT and YYEEEE. The DNA for the CDR3 is TGTGCCAGCAGCTTGCTGGGGAGGGGGGCTCAAGAGACCCAGTACTTC. The encoded protein is CASSLLGRGAQETQYF.

The chain is built from TRBV30 and TRBJ1-1; D perhaps matches TRBD1 (6 bases). The CDR3 covers 12 residues. CDR1 is GTSNPN and CDR2 is SVGIG in the germline V gene (reference sequence). The V end was cut by 3 bases, the J end by 8 bases, with 13 bases between. CDR3 sequence (DNA): TGTGCCTGGAGCCGACAGGAACTCGAAGCTTTCTTT. Residues: CAWSRQELEAFF. The entire variable domain, with the rest obtained from reference TRBV30 and TRBJ1-1, is as follows: SQTIHQWPATLVQPVGSPLSLECTVEGTSNPNLYWYRQAAGRGLQLLFYSVGIGQISSEVPQNLSASRPQDRQFILSSKKLLLSDSGFYLCAWSRQELEAFFGQGTRLTVV.

The chain recombines TRBV25-1 with TRBJ2-2; the D gene is possibly TRBD2 (6 bases). The germline gives CDR1 MGHDK, CDR2 SYGVNS. With 4 bases removed from V and 3 bases from J, the gap between germline ends came to 15 bases. The CDR3 totals 16 residues. CDR3 loop: CASSGTWRGYTGELFF. CDR3 sequence (DNA): TGTGCCAGCAGTGGGACTTGGAGGGGATACACCGGGGAGCTGTTTTTT. Combining the CDR3 with reference TRBV25-1 and TRBJ2-2 gives the whole variable domain EADIYQTPRYLVIGTGKKITLECSQTMGHDKMYWYQQDPGMELHLIHYSYGVNSTEKGDLSSESTVSRIRTEHFPLTLESARPSHTSQYLCASSGTWRGYTGELFFGEGSRLTVL.

CDR3 protein: CASRVRGAGADTQYF. In nucleotides, the CDR3 is TGTGCCAGCCGAGTTCGGGGGGCCGGGGCAGATACGCAGTATTTT. The genes are TRBV6-6 and TRBJ2-3; D perhaps matches TRBD2 (7 bases). Trimming shortened V by 8 bases and J by 4 bases, and 19 bases separated the two germline ends. CDR1 is MNHNY and CDR2 is SVGAGI in the germline V gene (reference sequence). CDR3 size: 15 residues.

V and J are TRBV29-1 and TRBJ2-5; a weak D match, TRBD2 (5 bases). CDR3 size: 16 residues. Germline CDR1 SQVTM, CDR2 ANQGSEA. Trimming shortened V by 3 bases and J by 5 bases, and 22 bases separated the two germline ends. Here the CDR3 DNA reads TGCAGCGTTGAGCTTCGGGGAACCGCACTGGGGGAGACCCAGTACTTC. This translates into CSVELRGTALGETQYF.

This chain links TRBV30 with TRBJ2-3, with 7 bases that match TRBD1. The CDR3 extends over 12 amino acids. The germline CDR1 and CDR2 sequences are GTSNPN and SVGIG (reference sequence). V lost 8 bases to trimming and J lost 6 bases; unmatched junction nucleotides: 8. The CDR3: CAGDRVADTQYF. CDR3 bases: TGTGCCGGTGACAGGGTGGCGGATACGCAGTATTTT. Supplemented by reference TRBV30 and TRBJ2-3, the full variable domain reads SQTIHQWPATLVQPVGSPLSLECTVEGTSNPNLYWYRQAAGRGLQLLFYSVGIGQISSEVPQNLSASRPQDRQFILSSKKLLLSDSGFYLCAGDRVADTQYFGPGTRLTVL.

This chain connects TRBV30 to TRBJ2-3, with D tentatively TRBD1 or TRBD2 (5 bases each). CDR1 and CDR2 from the germline V gene are GTSNPN and SVGIG (reference sequence). CDR3 length: 14 residues. V lost 4 bases to trimming and J lost 5 bases, with 16 bases between them. The CDR3 spells CAWKRGRVEDTQYF. As DNA, the CDR3 is TGTGCCTGGAAGAGGGGACGGGTAGAAGATACGCAGTATTTT.

This clone has ten or more counts. This chain connects TRBV18 to TRBJ2-3, with D possibly being TRBD2 (5 bases). This CDR3 region has 13 residues. Germline loops: CDR1 KGHSH, CDR2 LQKENI. Trimming cost V 3 bases and J 6 bases, with 10 bases left between them. Here the CDR3 DNA reads TGTGCCAGCTCACCGGACTGGCTGGATACGCAGTATTTT. Translating it yields CASSPDWLDTQYF.

V and J are TRBV7-2 and TRBJ2-1; tentative D call: TRBD2 (6 bases). From germline, CDR1 is SGHTA and CDR2 FQGNSA. This CDR3 region has 15 residues. V was trimmed by 6 bases and J by 0 bases, leaving 12 bases between them. The DNA of the CDR3 is TGTGCCAGCAGAATAGGAGGGAGCTCCTACAATGAGCAGTTCTTC. It yields the protein CASRIGGSSYNEQFF. Using reference TRBV7-2 and TRBJ2-1 for the parts outside the CDR3, the full variable domain is GAGVSQSPSNKVTEKGKDVELRCDPISGHTALYWYRQSLGQGLEFLIYFQGNSAPDKSGLPSDRFSAERTGGSVSTLTIQRTQQEDSAVYLCASRIGGSSYNEQFFGPGTRLTVL.

This clone was seen a handful of times. It may be a read error: a sequence one base away is much more abundant. Other DNA sequences from this sample encode an identical CDR3 as well. The gene calls are TRBV7-2 and TRBJ2-5; no definite D call. Germline V CDR1 and CDR2: SGHTA, FQGNSA. Trimming took 2 bases from V and 5 from J, leaving 3 bases between them. This CDR3 spans 11 amino acids. In DNA, the CDR3 is TGTGCCAGCAGCTTATCGGAGACCCAGTACTTC. Translated: CASSLSETQYF. The full variable domain, rest sourced from reference TRBV7-2 and TRBJ2-5, is GAGVSQSPSNKVTEKGKDVELRCDPISGHTALYWYRQSLGQGLEFLIYFQGNSAPDKSGLPSDRFSAERTGGSVSTLTIQRTQQEDSAVYLCASSLSETQYFGPGTRLLVL.

The DNA of the CDR3 is TGCAGCGTTGCGGTAGCTAGGGAGCAGTACTTC. Translation gives CSVAVAREQYF. This sequence joins TRBV29-1 and TRBJ2-7; no clear D gene. This CDR3 has 11 residues. The germline V gene has CDR1 SQVTM and CDR2 ANQGSEA. The V end was cut by 4 bases, the J end by 7 bases, with 11 bases between.

This clone was detected a few times. This chain connects TRBV5-1 to TRBJ1-2; 8 bases align to TRBD1. This CDR3 comprises 14 residues. Germline V lookup: CDR1 SGHRS, CDR2 YFSETQ. V was pared by 3 bases and J by 4 bases, with 5 bases of the junction left unmatched. CDR3 in DNA: TGCGCCAGCAGCTCGGGGACAGGCACCTATGGCTACACCTTC. This translates into CASSSGTGTYGYTF.

This clone has more than one count but fewer than ten. The chain recombines TRBV7-9 with TRBJ2-3; possibly TRBD1 or TRBD2 for D (6 bases each). Germline V gene lookup returns CDR1 SEHNR and CDR2 FQNEAQ (reference sequence). The length of the CDR3 is 19 residues. The V end lost 1 base, the J end lost 0 bases, and 20 bases lay between the germline ends. The chain's CDR3 is CASSLVGGPGTTSTDTQYF. The CDR3 bases are TGTGCCAGCAGCTTAGTTGGGGGGCCCGGGACCACAAGCACAGATACGCAGTATTTT.

The chain carries TRBV6-1 and TRBJ1-5; no firm D call. Germline V lookup: CDR1 MNHNS, CDR2 SASEGT. The CDR3 spans 14 residues. V gave up 2 bases and J gave up 3 bases, with 8 bases separating them. Here the CDR3 reads CASSEFRDNQPQHF. The CDR3 nucleotides are TGTGCCAGCAGTGAATTCCGGGACAATCAGCCCCAGCATTTT.

The chain couples TRBV25-1 to TRBJ1-1, with 12 bases identical to TRBD1. V was pared by 5 bases and J by 11 bases, with 9 bases of the junction left unmatched. The germline gives CDR1 MGHDK, CDR2 SYGVNS. The length of the CDR3 is 14 residues. Here the CDR3 DNA reads TGTGCCAGCAGTTCCCCCGGGACAGGGGGCTTGGCTTTCTTT. Residues: CASSSPGTGGLAFF. The full variable domain, in which reference TRBV25-1 and TRBJ1-1 provide the parts outside the CDR3, is EADIYQTPRYLVIGTGKKITLECSQTMGHDKMYWYQQDPGMELHLIHYSYGVNSTEKGDLSSESTVSRIRTEHFPLTLESARPSHTSQYLCASSSPGTGGLAFFGQGTRLTVV.

The CDR3, as DNA: TGCAGCGTTGAACAAGGGATCTCCTACGAGCAGTACTTC. Its protein is CSVEQGISYEQYF. The chain employs TRBV29-1 and TRBJ2-7; D is unclear. CDR1 SQVTM and CDR2 ANQGSEA come from the germline V gene. The CDR3 runs to 13 residues. Trimming cost V 2 bases and J 0 bases, with 8 bases left between them.

The rearrangement links TRBV2 to TRBJ2-7, with no clear D. With 1 base removed from V and 7 bases from J, the gap between germline ends came to 11 bases. CDR1 and CDR2 from the germline V gene are SNHLY and FYNNEI. The CDR3 has 13 residues. Written as DNA, the CDR3 is TGTGCCAGCAGTGAAGTCAGGCTTATGGAGCAGTACTTC. This encodes CASSEVRLMEQYF.

This chain links TRBV29-1 with TRBJ2-1, with TRBD1 identical over 7 bases. Looked up from germline, CDR1 is SQVTM and CDR2 is ANQGSEA. The junction had 10 bases not matched to a gene; V was cut back by 5 bases and J by 9 bases. This CDR3 spans 13 amino acids. This CDR3 is CSVIRTQGVEQFF. The CDR3 bases are TGCAGCGTTATCCGAACTCAGGGGGTTGAGCAGTTCTTC.

The V and J genes are TRBV14 and TRBJ2-3; 7 nucleotides line up with TRBD1. J was trimmed by 6 bases and V by 5 bases; bases with no gene match: 5. The CDR3 is made up of 13 amino acids. Germline assignment: CDR1 SGHDN and CDR2 FVKESK. The CDR3 loop reads CASSKQGTDTQYF. DNA of the CDR3: TGTGCCAGCAGCAAACAGGGGACCGATACGCAGTATTTT.